The 3 T cell receptor beta chains presented below share a single source sample, sequenced in a study of regulatory T cells in long-lasting Graves disease. The sample's time point: newly diagnosed GD, antithyroid drugs for less than 3 months. Extracted RNA from PBMCs served as the source of the TCR library. For TCR beta, libraries came from iRepertoire HTBI primers and Arm-PCR of CDR3 regions. TCRdb reprocessed the multiplex PCR reads with MiXCR, giving one entry per CDR3 protein. Here the sample spans under 300,000 distinct CDR3 sequences, around 20% being singletons. Sequenced material: peripheral blood mononuclear cells (PBMCs), taken at new diagnosis, from a patient treated with antithyroid drugs. The receptors here all came from a female donor with Graves disease.

This clonotype showed up just a few times. The chain combines TRBV28 with TRBJ1-3, with D maybe TRBD1 (6 bases). Trimming pared 5 bases from V and 4 bases from J, leaving 9 bases between. CDR1 and CDR2 (germline): MDHEN, SYDVKM. The CDR3 has 13 residues. The CDR3 coding sequence is TGTGCCAGCAGTCCTACAGGGGGAAACACCATATATTTT. Its translation: CASSPTGGNTIYF.

The table lists this clonotype with many counts. The chain combines TRBV20-1 with TRBJ2-7; D assignment may be TRBD1 or TRBD2 (5 bases each). The V gene's germline CDR1 is DFQATT and CDR2 SNEGSKA (reference sequence). Deletions cut 1 base from V and 7 bases from J, with 14 bases between. The CDR3 contains 13 residues. CDR3 nucleotide sequence: TGCAGTGCTAGAGGGCAAGCGAGGGGTGAGCAGTACTTC. Translation: CSARGQARGEQYF.

This clonotype has a count of ten or more. The chain joins TRBV7-2 to TRBJ2-1; 10 bases map to TRBD2. Losses at the gene ends were 0 bases for V and 14 bases for J; bases not matched to a gene: 4. The CDR3 length is 13 residues. Looked up from germline, CDR1 is SGHTA and CDR2 is FQGNSA. The CDR3 sequence is CASSLAPGLAEFF. In DNA form, the CDR3 reads TGTGCCAGCAGCTTAGCGCCAGGACTAGCGGAGTTCTTC.